The 17 T cell receptor beta chains listed next were all sequenced from one sample in a study of T cell responses to AZD1222 COVID-19 vaccine. The data were produced by immunoSEQ multiplex PCR, yet TCRdb's version contains in-frame clones alone and is incomplete. Among tens of thousands of clones listed, 65% to 85% were seen once. The source was peripheral blood, collected 28 days after the second AZD1222 dose. Receptors originate from an adult who received the AZD1222 COVID-19 vaccine.

The gene calls are TRBV4-2 and TRBJ2-1; D is perhaps TRBD2 (6 bases). This CDR3 is built from 15 residues. Deletions cut 2 bases from V and 5 bases from J, with 13 bases between. The germline CDR1 and CDR2 sequences are LGHNA and YNFKEQ. The CDR3 nucleotides are TGTGCCAGCAGCCAATGGGTATCGGGAGACAATGAGCAGTTCTTC. Protein sequence: CASSQWVSGDNEQFF.

This clone was counted a few times. DNA for the CDR3: TGTGCCAGCAGCGTGTCGGGACAGTCTCAAGAGACCCAGTACTTC. Protein sequence: CASSVSGQSQETQYF. The rearrangement uses TRBV9 and TRBJ2-5; TRBD1 agrees at 7 bases. V lost 2 bases and J lost 2; bases outside the gene matches: 6. The CDR3 is made up of 15 amino acids. CDR1 SGDLS and CDR2 YYNGEE come from the germline V gene.

The rearrangement links TRBV30 to TRBJ1-1, with D unresolved. V lost 0 bases, J lost 1 base, and 12 bases lay in between. The CDR3 loop spans 15 amino acids. Germline V gives CDR1 GTSNPN, CDR2 SVGIG (reference sequence). CDR3 nucleotide sequence: TGTGCCTGGAGTGTAGGTATTACGGGGAACACTGAAGCTTTCTTT. This codes for CAWSVGITGNTEAFF. Drawing the rest from reference TRBV30 and TRBJ1-1, the complete variable domain is SQTIHQWPATLVQPVGSPLSLECTVEGTSNPNLYWYRQAAGRGLQLLFYSVGIGQISSEVPQNLSASRPQDRQFILSSKKLLLSDSGFYLCAWSVGITGNTEAFFGQGTRLTVV.

Concerning this clone: Additional DNA sequences in this sample encode the identical CDR3. The chain carries TRBV4-2 and TRBJ2-1; possibly TRBD2 for D (6 bases). CDR1 and CDR2 from the germline V gene are LGHNA and YNFKEQ. With 1 base removed from V and 2 bases from J, the gap between germline ends came to 12 bases. The CDR3 loop spans 16 amino acids. In nucleotides, the CDR3 is TGTGCCAGCAGCCAAGTAGGAGGAGGGCCCTACAATGAGCAGTTCTTC. It yields the protein CASSQVGGGPYNEQFF.

The genes are TRBV28 and TRBJ1-5; D ambiguous. This CDR3 is 15 amino acids long. Trimming left V 10 bases short and J 1 base short, with 17 bases between. Per germline, CDR1 MDHEN and CDR2 SYDVKM. For the CDR3, the DNA is TGTGCCACCCGGGGTGCGGGATTAAGCAATCAGCCCCAGCATTTT. It codes for CATRGAGLSNQPQHF.

This chain joins TRBV11-2 and TRBJ2-3; D call uncertain. The CDR3 is 14 residues long. V lost 6 bases to trimming and J lost 4 bases, with 14 bases between them. Per the germline V gene, CDR1 is SGHAT and CDR2 is FQNNGV. CDR3 in amino acids: CASSRNHVADTQYF. CDR3 nucleotide sequence: TGTGCCAGCAGTAGAAACCACGTAGCAGATACGCAGTATTTT.

This clone was recorded once. The V and J genes are TRBV28 and TRBJ2-3; no clear D gene. Trimming left V 6 bases short and J 0 bases short, with 4 bases between. CDR3 length: 12 amino acids. The germline gives CDR1 MDHEN, CDR2 SYDVKM. The CDR3 sequence: CASRQSTDTQYF. The CDR3 region has the DNA TGTGCCAGCAGACAGAGCACAGATACGCAGTATTTT.

The rearrangement links TRBV30 to TRBJ2-6; D remains unclear. Trimming stripped 2 bases from V and 3 bases from J, with 5 bases between. The CDR3 has 13 amino acids. Germline V gene lookup returns CDR1 GTSNPN and CDR2 SVGIG (reference sequence). The CDR3 nucleotides are TGTGCCTGGAGTCCTGATGGGGCCAACGTCCTGACTTTC. It translates to CAWSPDGANVLTF.

The chain links TRBV7-2 to TRBJ2-1; D not certain. V dropped 0 bases and J dropped 5 bases, with 5 bases sitting between them. The CDR3 sequence is 13 residues long. Germline loops: CDR1 SGHTA, CDR2 FQGNSA. The CDR3 DNA reads as TGTGCCAGCAGCTTAGCGAGAAACAATGAGCAGTTCTTC. This gives the protein CASSLARNNEQFF.

The gene calls are TRBV18 and TRBJ1-1; no definite D call. CDR1 and CDR2 (germline): KGHSH, LQKENI. CDR3 length: 14 residues. V was shortened by 1 base and J by 2 bases, with 8 bases between the two germline ends. CDR3 DNA: TGTGCCAGCTCACCACAGGTGGGAAACACTGAAGCTTTCTTT. It specifies CASSPQVGNTEAFF. The full variable domain, rest sourced from reference TRBV18 and TRBJ1-1, is NAGVMQNPRHLVRRRGQEARLRCSPMKGHSHVYWYRQLPEEGLKFMVYLQKENIIDESGMPKERFSAEFPKEGPSILRIQQVVRGDSAAYFCASSPQVGNTEAFFGQGTRLTVV.

The chain couples TRBV5-1 to TRBJ1-1; 10 nucleotides agree with TRBD1. CDR1 and CDR2 (germline): SGHRS, YFSETQ. Germline trimming cut 4 bases from V and 12 bases from J; bases unmatched to any gene: 9. CDR3 length equals 13 residues. The CDR3 loop is CASSVAGTGETFF. The CDR3 nucleotides are TGCGCCAGCAGCGTAGCCGGGACAGGGGAGACTTTCTTT.

The CDR3 bases are TGCGCCAGCAGCTTCCTGGGCGGAGATACGCAGTATTTT. The encoded protein is CASSFLGGDTQYF. The chain joins TRBV5-1 to TRBJ2-3, with D unclear. V gave up 2 bases and J gave up 5 bases, with 9 bases separating them. Germline CDR1 is SGHRS and CDR2 is YFSETQ. The CDR3 runs to 13 residues.

Turning to this clone: The sample holds other DNA sequences that translate to the same CDR3. The chain combines TRBV5-1 with TRBJ2-5; no reliable D call. V was shortened by 0 bases and J by 0 bases, with 0 bases between the two germline ends. Germline CDR1 is SGHRS and CDR2 is YFSETQ. The CDR3 sequence is 12 residues long. CDR3 amino acids: CASSLDQETQYF. As DNA, the CDR3 is TGCGCCAGCAGCTTGGACCAAGAGACCCAGTACTTC.

V and J are TRBV4-1 and TRBJ2-7, with D maybe TRBD1 (5 bases). The CDR3 is made up of 17 amino acids. The ends were cut back, 0 bases at V and 0 bases at J, with 15 bases in the middle. Germline V gene sequence: CDR1 MGHRA, CDR2 YSYEKL. CDR3 nucleotides: TGCGCCAGCAGCCAAGATAGGTACAGACAGAGCTCCTACGAGCAGTACTTC. This codes for CASSQDRYRQSSYEQYF.

The genes are TRBV5-4 and TRBJ2-7; the D is unclear. Trimming removed 1 base at V and 6 bases at J, with 11 bases between. This CDR3 has 13 amino acids. Germline V gives CDR1 SGHNT, CDR2 YYREEE (reference sequence). The CDR3 nucleotides are TGTGCCAGCAGCTTGTACACCGTAATCGAGCAGTACTTC. This codes for CASSLYTVIEQYF.

The V and J genes are TRBV28 and TRBJ1-2; 9 bases map to TRBD1. CDR3 length equals 14 residues. V shed 7 bases, J shed 8 bases, and the junction held 11 bases outside the gene matches. The germline V gene encodes CDR1 MDHEN and CDR2 SYDVKM. CDR3 sequence reads: CASTLPGTGTGYTF. In DNA form, the CDR3 reads TGTGCCAGCACCCTGCCCGGGACAGGGACCGGCTACACCTTC.

V and J are TRBV2 and TRBJ2-1; no firm D call. The V end was cut by 4 bases, the J end by 15 bases, with 13 bases between. CDR1 and CDR2 from the germline V gene are SNHLY and FYNNEI. CDR3 length: 11 amino acids. In DNA, the CDR3 is TGTGCCAGCAGTGCAAAGGGTTGGCCGTTCTTC. It codes for CASSAKGWPFF.